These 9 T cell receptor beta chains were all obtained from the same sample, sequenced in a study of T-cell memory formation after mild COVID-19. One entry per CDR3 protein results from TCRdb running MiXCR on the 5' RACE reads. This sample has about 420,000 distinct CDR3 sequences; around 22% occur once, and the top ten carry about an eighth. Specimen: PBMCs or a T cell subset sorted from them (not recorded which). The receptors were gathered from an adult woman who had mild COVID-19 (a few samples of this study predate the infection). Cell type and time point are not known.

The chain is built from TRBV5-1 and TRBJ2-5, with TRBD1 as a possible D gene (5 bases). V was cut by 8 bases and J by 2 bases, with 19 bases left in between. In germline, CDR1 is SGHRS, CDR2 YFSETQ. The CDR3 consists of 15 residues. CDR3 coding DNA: TGCGCCAGTGGAACAGGCCTTGATATACAAGAGACCCAGTACTTC. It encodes CASGTGLDIQETQYF.

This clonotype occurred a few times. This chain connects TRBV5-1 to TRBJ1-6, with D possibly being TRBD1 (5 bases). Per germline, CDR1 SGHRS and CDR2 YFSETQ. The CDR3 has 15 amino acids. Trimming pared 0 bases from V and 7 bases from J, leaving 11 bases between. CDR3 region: CASSLVGGGNSPLHF. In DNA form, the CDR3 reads TGCGCCAGCAGCTTGGTGGGGGGTGGCAATTCACCCCTCCACTTT.

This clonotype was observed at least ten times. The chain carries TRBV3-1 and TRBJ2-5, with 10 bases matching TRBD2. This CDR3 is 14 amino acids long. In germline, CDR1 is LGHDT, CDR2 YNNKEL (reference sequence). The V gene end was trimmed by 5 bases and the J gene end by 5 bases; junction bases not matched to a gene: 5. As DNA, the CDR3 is TGTGCCAGCAGCGAACTAGCGGGGTGGGAGACCCAGTACTTC. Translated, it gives CASSELAGWETQYF.

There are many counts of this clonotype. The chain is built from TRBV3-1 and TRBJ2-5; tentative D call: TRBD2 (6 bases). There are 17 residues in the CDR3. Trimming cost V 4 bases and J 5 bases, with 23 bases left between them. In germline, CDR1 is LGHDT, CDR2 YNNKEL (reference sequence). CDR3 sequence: CASSPSGSLTRVETQYF. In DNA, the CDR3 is TGTGCCAGCAGCCCCTCCGGGAGCCTGACCCGGGTGGAGACCCAGTACTTC.

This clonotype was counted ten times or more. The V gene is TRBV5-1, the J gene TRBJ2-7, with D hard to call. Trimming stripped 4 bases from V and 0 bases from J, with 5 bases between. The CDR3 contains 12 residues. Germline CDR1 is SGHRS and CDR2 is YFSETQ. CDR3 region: CASSPPSYEQYF. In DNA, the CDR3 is TGCGCCAGCAGCCCCCCCTCCTACGAGCAGTACTTC. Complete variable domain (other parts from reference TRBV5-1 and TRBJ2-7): KAGVTQTPRYLIKTRGQQVTLSCSPISGHRSVSWYQQTPGQGLQFLFEYFSETQRNKGNFPGRFSGRQFSNSRSEMNVSTLELGDSALYLCASSPPSYEQYFGPGTRLTVT.

The CDR3 here is CASSQRVGGGRNTEAFF. CDR3 DNA sequence: TGCGCCAGCAGCCAACGGGTGGGAGGGGGGCGGAACACTGAAGCTTTCTTT. The chain couples TRBV4-3 to TRBJ1-1, with a possible D match to TRBD1 (6 bases). CDR1 is LGHNA, CDR2 YSLEER, per germline. V lost 2 bases, J lost 1 base, and 17 bases lay in between. This CDR3 spans 17 amino acids.

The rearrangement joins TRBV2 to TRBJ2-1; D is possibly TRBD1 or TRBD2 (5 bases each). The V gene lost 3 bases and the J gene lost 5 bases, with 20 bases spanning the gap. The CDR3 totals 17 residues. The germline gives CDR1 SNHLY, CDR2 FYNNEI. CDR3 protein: CASSEIVGPAAHNEQFF. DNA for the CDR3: TGTGCCAGCAGTGAGATAGTGGGACCCGCGGCTCACAATGAGCAGTTCTTC.

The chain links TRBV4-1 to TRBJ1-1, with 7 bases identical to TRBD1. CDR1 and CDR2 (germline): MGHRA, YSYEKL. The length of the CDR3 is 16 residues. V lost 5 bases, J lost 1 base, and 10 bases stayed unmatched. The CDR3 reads CASSNRDRGENTEAFF. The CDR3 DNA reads TGCGCCAGCAGCAACCGGGACAGAGGGGAGAACACTGAAGCTTTCTTT.

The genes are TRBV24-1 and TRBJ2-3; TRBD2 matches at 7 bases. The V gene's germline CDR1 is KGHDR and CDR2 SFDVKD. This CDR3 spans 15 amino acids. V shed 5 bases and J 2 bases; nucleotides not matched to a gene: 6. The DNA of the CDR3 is TGTGCCACCAGTGCCAGCGGGAAGATCACAGATACGCAGTATTTT. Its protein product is CATSASGKITDTQYF.